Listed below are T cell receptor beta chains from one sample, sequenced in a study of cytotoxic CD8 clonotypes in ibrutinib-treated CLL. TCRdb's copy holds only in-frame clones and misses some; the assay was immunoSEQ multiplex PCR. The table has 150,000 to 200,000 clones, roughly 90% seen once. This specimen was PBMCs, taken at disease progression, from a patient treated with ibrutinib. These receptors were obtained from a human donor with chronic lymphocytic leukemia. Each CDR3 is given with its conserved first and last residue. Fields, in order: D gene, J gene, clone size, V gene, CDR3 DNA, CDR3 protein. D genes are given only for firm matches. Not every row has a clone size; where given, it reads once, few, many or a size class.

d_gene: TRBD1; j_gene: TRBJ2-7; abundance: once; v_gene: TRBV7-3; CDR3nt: TGTGCCAGCAGCCCGCGGGTACAGGGGGCAGCGGTGTTTTACGAGCAGTACTTC; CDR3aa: CASSPRVQGAAVFYEQYF
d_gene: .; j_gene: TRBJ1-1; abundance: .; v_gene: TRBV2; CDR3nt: TGTGCCAGCAGTGAACAACCGAACACTGAAGCTTTCTTT; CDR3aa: CASSEQPNTEAFF
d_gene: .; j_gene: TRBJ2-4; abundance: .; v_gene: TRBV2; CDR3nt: TGTGCCAGCCTCCTTCGAAATGCCAAAAACATTCAGTACTTC; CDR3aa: CASLLRNAKNIQYF
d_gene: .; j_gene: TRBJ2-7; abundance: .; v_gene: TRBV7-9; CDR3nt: TGTGCCAGCAGCTTAGCCGGGAGCGGCTCGTACGAGCAGTACTTC; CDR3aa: CASSLAGSGSYEQYF
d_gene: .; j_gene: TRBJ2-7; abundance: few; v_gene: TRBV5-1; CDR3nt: TGCGCCAGCAGCTTCGCCTGGACGGAGGCCTACGAGCAGTACTTC; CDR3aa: CASSFAWTEAYEQYF
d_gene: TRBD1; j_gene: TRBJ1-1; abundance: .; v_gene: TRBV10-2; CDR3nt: TGCGCCAGCAGTCCCAGGGGACAGGGGTCTGAAGCTTTCTTT; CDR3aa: CASSPRGQGSEAFF
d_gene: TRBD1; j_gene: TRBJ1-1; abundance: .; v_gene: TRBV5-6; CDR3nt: TGTGCCAGTTCGACAGGGGCGAACACTGAAGCTTTCTTT; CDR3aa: CASSTGANTEAFF
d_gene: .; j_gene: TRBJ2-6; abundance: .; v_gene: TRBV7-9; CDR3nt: TGTGCCAGCAGCTTAGTCCCGGCCCACTCTGGGGCCAACGTCCTGACTTTC; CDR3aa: CASSLVPAHSGANVLTF
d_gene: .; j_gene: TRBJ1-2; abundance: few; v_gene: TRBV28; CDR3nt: TGTGCCAGCAGTTTATCGCACAGGAGGAGTGGCTACACCTTC; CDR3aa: CASSLSHRRSGYTF
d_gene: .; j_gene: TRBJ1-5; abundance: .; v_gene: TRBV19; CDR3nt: TGTGCCAGTAGTATAACGGGAGAAAAGAATCAGCCCCAGCATTTT; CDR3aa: CASSITGEKNQPQHF
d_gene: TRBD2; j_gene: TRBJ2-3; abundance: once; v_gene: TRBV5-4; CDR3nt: TGTGCCAGCAGCCAAATTGGGACTAGCGTGGATACGCAGTATTTT; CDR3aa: CASSQIGTSVDTQYF
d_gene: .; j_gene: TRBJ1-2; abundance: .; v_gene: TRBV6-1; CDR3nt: TGTGCCAGCAGTTCGGGGAGCGGCTATGGCTACACCTTC; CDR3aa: CASSSGSGYGYTF
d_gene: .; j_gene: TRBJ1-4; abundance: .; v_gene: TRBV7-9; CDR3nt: TGTGCCAGCAGCTTAGGCCGGACCGAAAATGAAAAACTGTTTTTT; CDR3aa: CASSLGRTENEKLFF
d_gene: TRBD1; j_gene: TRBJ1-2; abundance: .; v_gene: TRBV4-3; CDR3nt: TGCGCCAGCAGCCCGGGACAGGGCTCCGTCGTTGGCTACACCTTC; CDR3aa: CASSPGQGSVVGYTF
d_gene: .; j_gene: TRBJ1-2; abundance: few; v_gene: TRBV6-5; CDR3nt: TGTGCCAGCAGTTCCCCAGGTCGAGCTAACTATGGCTACACCTTC; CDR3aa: CASSSPGRANYGYTF
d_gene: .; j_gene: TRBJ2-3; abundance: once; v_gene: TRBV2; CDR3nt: TGTGCCAGCAGACTTTTCACAGATACGCAGTATTTT; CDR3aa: CASRLFTDTQYF
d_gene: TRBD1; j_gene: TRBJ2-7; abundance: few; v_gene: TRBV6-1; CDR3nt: TGTGCCAGCATTTCACAGGGGGCCTACGAGCAGTACTTC; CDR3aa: CASISQGAYEQYF
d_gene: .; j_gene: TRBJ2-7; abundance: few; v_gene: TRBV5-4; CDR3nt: TGTGCCAGCAGCTTTGGACAGTCCTACGAGCAGTACTTC; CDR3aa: CASSFGQSYEQYF
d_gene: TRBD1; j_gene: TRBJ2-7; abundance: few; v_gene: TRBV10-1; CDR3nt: TGCGCCAGCAGTGGACAGGGGTGGAACGAGCAGTACTTC; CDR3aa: CASSGQGWNEQYF
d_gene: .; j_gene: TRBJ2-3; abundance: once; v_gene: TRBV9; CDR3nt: TGTGCCAGCAGCGATATCCGTGGGTCTAGCACAGATACGCAGTATTTT; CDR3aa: CASSDIRGSSTDTQYF
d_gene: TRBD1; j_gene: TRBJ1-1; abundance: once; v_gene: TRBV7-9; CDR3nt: TGTGCCAGCAGCCCCGGACAGGGTTACACTGAAGCTTTCTTT; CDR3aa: CASSPGQGYTEAFF
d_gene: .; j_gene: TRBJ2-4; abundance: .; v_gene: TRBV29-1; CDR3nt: TGCAGCGTGCCGGGGTGCATTCAGTACTTC; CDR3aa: CSVPGCIQYF
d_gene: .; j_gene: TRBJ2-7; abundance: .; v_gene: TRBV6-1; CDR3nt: TGTGCCAGCAGTGTAAGGGGGATTAGCTCCTACGAGCAGTACTTC; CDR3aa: CASSVRGISSYEQYF
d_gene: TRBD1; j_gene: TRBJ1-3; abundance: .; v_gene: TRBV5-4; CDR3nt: TGTGCCAGCAGCACCCGGACAGGGGCCGGAAACACCATATATTTT; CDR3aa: CASSTRTGAGNTIYF
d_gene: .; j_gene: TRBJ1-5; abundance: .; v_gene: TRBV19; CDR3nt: TGTGCCAGTAGTTTCCAGGGTTCGAGCAATCAGCCCCAGCATTTT; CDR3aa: CASSFQGSSNQPQHF
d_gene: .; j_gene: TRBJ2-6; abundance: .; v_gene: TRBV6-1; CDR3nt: TGTGCCAGCAGTGAAGACAACACATTAGGGGCCAACGTCCTGACTTTC; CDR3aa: CASSEDNTLGANVLTF
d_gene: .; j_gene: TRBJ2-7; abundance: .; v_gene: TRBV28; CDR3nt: TGTGCCAGCAGTCTACTAGGCCAGATTCCCTACGAGCAGTACTTC; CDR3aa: CASSLLGQIPYEQYF
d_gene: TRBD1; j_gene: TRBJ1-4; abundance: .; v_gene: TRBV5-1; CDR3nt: TGCGCCAGCAGCTTGGAAGGGGGCGCTGAAAAACTGTTTTTT; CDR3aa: CASSLEGGAEKLFF
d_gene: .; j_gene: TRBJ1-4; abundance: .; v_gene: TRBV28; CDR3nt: TGTGCCAGCAGTTCAGCAGAGGGTTCCACTAATGAAAAACTGTTTTTT; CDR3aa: CASSSAEGSTNEKLFF
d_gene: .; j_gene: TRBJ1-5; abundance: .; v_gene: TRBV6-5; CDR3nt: TGTGCCAGCAGTTACCTGGGGACCAATCAGCCCCAGCATTTT; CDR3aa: CASSYLGTNQPQHF
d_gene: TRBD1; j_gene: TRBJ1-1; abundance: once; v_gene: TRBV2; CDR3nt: TGTGCCAGCAGTCTGGGGCAGGGGGCCGTTATGAACACTGAAGCTTTCTTT; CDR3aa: CASSLGQGAVMNTEAFF
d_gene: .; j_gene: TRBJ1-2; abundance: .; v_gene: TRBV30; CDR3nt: TGTGCCTACCGGTCCTGGGGGGGGCTCGGGGCCTATGGCTACACCTTC; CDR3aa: CAYRSWGGLGAYGYTF
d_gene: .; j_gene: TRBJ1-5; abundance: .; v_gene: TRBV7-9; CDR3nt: TGTGCCAGCAGCTTAGAGGGTTATAGCAATCAGCCCCAGCATTTT; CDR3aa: CASSLEGYSNQPQHF
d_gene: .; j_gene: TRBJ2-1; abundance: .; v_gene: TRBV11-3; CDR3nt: TGTGCCAGCAGCTTAGGAATTGTGGGGACCAACTACAATGAGCAGTTCTTC; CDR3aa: CASSLGIVGTNYNEQFF
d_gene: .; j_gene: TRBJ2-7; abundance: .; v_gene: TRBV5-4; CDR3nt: TGTGCCAGCAGCTCGGACGGGGCCGAGCAGTACTTC; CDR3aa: CASSSDGAEQYF
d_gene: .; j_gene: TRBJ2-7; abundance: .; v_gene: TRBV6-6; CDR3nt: TGTGCCAGCAGTGGGGACCGGGGTAAACTACTCGAGCAGTACTTC; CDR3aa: CASSGDRGKLLEQYF
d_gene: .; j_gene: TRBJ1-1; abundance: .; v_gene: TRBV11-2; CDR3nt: TGTGCCAGCAGCTTCGGGACGGGGAACACTGAAGCTTTCTTT; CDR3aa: CASSFGTGNTEAFF
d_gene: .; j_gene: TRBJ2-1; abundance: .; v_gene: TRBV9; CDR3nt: TGTGCCAGCAGCGTAGGGGGCAGGGTGAATGAGCAGTTCTTC; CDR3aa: CASSVGGRVNEQFF
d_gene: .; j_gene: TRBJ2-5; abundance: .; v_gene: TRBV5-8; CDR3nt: TGTGCCAGCACCCTAAGTGAGGAGACCCAGTACTTC; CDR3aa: CASTLSEETQYF
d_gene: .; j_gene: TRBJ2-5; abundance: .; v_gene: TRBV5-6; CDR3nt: TGTGCCAGCAGCTTTTTAGGACCTCGGGGGACCCAGTACTTC; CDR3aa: CASSFLGPRGTQYF
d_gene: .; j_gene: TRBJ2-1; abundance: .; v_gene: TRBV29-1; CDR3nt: TGCAGCGTTAAGTTAGGGATGTGGTCCCCGGGCCACTACAATGAGCAGTTCTTC; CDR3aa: CSVKLGMWSPGHYNEQFF
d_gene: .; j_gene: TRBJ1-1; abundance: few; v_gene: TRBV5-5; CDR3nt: TGTGCCAGCAGCTTGCAACGGATGAACACTGAAGCTTTCTTT; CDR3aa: CASSLQRMNTEAFF
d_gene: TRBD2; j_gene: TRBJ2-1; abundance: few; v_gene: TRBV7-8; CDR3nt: TGTGCCAGCAGCCAGGGACTAGCGGAACAATACAATGAGCAGTTCTTC; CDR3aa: CASSQGLAEQYNEQFF
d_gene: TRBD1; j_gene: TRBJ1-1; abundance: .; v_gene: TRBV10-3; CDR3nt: TGTGCCACCGAACAGGGGGTGAACACTGAAGCTTTCTTT; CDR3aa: CATEQGVNTEAFF
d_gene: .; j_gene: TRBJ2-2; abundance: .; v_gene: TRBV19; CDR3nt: TGTGCCAGTAAGGTAGCGGCGAACACCGGGGAGCTGTTTTTT; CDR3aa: CASKVAANTGELFF
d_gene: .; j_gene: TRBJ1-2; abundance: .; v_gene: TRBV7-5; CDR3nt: TGTGTCAGAAGCCTTATACTAGCTAACTATGGCTACACCTTC; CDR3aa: CVRSLILANYGYTF
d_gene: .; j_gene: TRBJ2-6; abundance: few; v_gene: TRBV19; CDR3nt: TGTGCCAGTAGTATTTACAGCGGCTCTGGGGCCAACGTCCTGACTTTC; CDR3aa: CASSIYSGSGANVLTF
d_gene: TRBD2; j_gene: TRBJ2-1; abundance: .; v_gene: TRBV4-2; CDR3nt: TGTGCCAGCAGCGTAGGAGCGGGAGGGTTCTACAATGAGCAGTTCTTC; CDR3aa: CASSVGAGGFYNEQFF
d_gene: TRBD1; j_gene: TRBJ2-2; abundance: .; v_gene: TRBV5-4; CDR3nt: TGTGCCAGCAGCTGGGGGACAGGGAGTAACACCGGGGAGCTGTTTTTT; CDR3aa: CASSWGTGSNTGELFF
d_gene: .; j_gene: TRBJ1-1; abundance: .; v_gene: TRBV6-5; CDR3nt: TGTGCCAGCAGTTACGAGGGGAACACTGAAGCTTTCTTT; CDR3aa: CASSYEGNTEAFF
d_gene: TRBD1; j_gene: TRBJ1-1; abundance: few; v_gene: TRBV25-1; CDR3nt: TGTGCCAGCAGCCCGGGACAGGGAGACACTGAAGCTTTCTTT; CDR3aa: CASSPGQGDTEAFF
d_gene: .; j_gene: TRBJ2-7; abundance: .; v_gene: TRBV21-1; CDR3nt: TGTGCCAGCAGCAAAGAATTGACTAGCGGGAGGCCCCAGCCCTACGAGCAGTACTTC; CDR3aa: CASSKELTSGRPQPYEQYF
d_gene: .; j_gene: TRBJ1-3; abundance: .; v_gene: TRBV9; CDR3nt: TGTGCCAGCAGCCCAGGGTCAGGAAACACCATATATTTT; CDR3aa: CASSPGSGNTIYF
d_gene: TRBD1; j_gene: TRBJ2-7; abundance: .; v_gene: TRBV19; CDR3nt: TGTGCCAGTAGTACCGGTATAGGACAGGCTATTCCTCCCTACGAGCAGTACTTC; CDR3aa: CASSTGIGQAIPPYEQYF
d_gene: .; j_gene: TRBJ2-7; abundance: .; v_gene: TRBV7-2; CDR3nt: TGTGCCAGCAGCTTAGGTCTCGGGCCGGTGGCCTACGAGCAGTACTTC; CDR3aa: CASSLGLGPVAYEQYF
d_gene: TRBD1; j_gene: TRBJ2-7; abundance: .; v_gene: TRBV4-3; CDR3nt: TGCGCCAGCAGCCAGAGACAGGGCCCCTACGAGCAGTACTTC; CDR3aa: CASSQRQGPYEQYF
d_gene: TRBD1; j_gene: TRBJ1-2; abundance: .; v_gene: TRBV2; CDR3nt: TGTGCCAGCGACGGACAGGCTACTAACTATGGCTACACCTTC; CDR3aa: CASDGQATNYGYTF
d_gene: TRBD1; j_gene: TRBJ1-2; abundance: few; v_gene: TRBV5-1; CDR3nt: TGCGCCAGCAGCCGAAGGACAGGAGACTATGGCTACACCTTC; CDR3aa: CASSRRTGDYGYTF
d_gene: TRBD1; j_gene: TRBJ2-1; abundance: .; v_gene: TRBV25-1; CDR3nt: TGTGCCAGCAGTGACCGGGGACAGGGATCCTACAATGAGCAGTTCTTC; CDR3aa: CASSDRGQGSYNEQFF